These T cell receptor beta chains were read from a single sample in a study of glioma-infiltrating T cells. TCRdb re-derived calls from the multiplex PCR reads in MiXCR, one entry per CDR3 protein. The table includes 93,000 or so distinct CDR3 sequences, around 31% detected once. The sample was glioma tissue, nonneoplastic brain tissue, or PBMCs (not recorded which). These TCRs come from a human donor with low-grade glioma or glioblastoma, undergoing nonglioma brain surgery, or in good health (not recorded which). Both conserved end residues are part of each CDR3. The D gene is left open where the match is weak. Not all rows give a size; the values are once, few, many and, for expanded clones, a class.

J gene | D gene | V gene | clone size | CDR3 DNA | CDR3 protein
TRBJ2-5 | TRBD2 | TRBV4-1 | . | TGCGCCAGCAGCCAAGAGGGGTCCAGCGGGGGCCCGACCCAAGAGACCCAGTACTTC | CASSQEGSSGGPTQETQYF
TRBJ2-1 | . | TRBV7-3 | many | TGTGCCAGCAGCCGTGGTGGAGGGGGCAATGAGCAGTTCTTC | CASSRGGGGNEQFF
TRBJ2-1 | . | TRBV4-1 | many | TGCGCCAGCAGCCAAGCTGCACTTCTCGGCAATGAGCAGTTCTTC | CASSQAALLGNEQFF
TRBJ2-7 | . | TRBV6-2/TRBV6-3 | . | TGTGCCAGCAGTTACTCAATCCGACAGTCGTACGAGGAGTACTTC | CASSYSIRQSYEEYF
TRBJ2-1 | . | TRBV19 | . | TGTGCCAGTAGTCCGTTGGGAGTCCAGAGCAGCTACAATGAGCAGTTCTTC | CASSPLGVQSSYNEQFF
TRBJ2-7 | . | TRBV7-2 | many | TGTGCCAGCAGCTTAGGGTCGCAGGTGGGGATCTACGAGCAGTACTTC | CASSLGSQVGIYEQYF
TRBJ1-2 | . | TRBV7-9 | few | TGTGCCAGCAGCTCACTATCGACAGGCAAATATGGCTACACCTTC | CASSSLSTGKYGYTF
TRBJ2-7 | TRBD1 | TRBV24-1 | many | TGTGCCACCAGTGATTCCTCGGACAGGACCTACGAGCAGTACTTC | CATSDSSDRTYEQYF
TRBJ1-5 | . | TRBV6-1 | many | TGTGCCAGCAGGCCGTCGGGGAATAGCAATCAGCCCCAGCATTTT | CASRPSGNSNQPQHF
TRBJ2-7 | TRBD2 | TRBV12-3/TRBV12-4 | few | TGTGCCAGCAGTACCGGGACTAGCGGCTACGAGCAGTACTTC | CASSTGTSGYEQYF
TRBJ2-7 | . | TRBV7-2 | many | TGTGCCAGCAGTCTTTTTGCCTACGAGCAGTACTTC | CASSLFAYEQYF
TRBJ1-5 | TRBD1 | TRBV5-6 | . | TGTGCCAGCAGCTTGCGTAGACAGGGGTCCGGCAGCAATCAGCCCCAGCATTTT | CASSLRRQGSGSNQPQHF
TRBJ1-5 | . | TRBV7-9 | . | TGTGCCAGCAGCTTAGGCACAGCCCATCAGCCCCAGCATTTT | CASSLGTAHQPQHF
TRBJ1-1 | . | TRBV4-2 | . | TGTGCCAGTAGTTCGCAGACGAACACTGAAGCTTTCTTT | CASSSQTNTEAFF
TRBJ2-7 | . | TRBV12-3/TRBV12-4 | . | TGTGCCAGTACTGGCAGCTCCTACGGGCAGTACTTC | CASTGSSYGQYF
TRBJ2-1 | . | TRBV27 | many | TGTGCCAGCAGTTACAGACCGTACAATGAGCAGTTCTTC | CASSYRPYNEQFF
TRBJ2-5 | TRBD1 | TRBV28 | many | TGTGCCAGCAGCCGGACAGGGCTGAAGACCCAGTACTTC | CASSRTGLKTQYF
TRBJ2-1 | TRBD2 | TRBV2 | . | TGTGCCAGCAGCAAGCGGGGGAGTATGGATGAGCAGTTCTTC | CASSKRGSMDEQFF
TRBJ2-5 | TRBD2 | TRBV12-3/TRBV12-4 | . | TGTGCCAGCACCATCGACGGGGGGGCACAGACCCAGTACTTC | CASTIDGGAQTQYF
TRBJ1-1 | . | TRBV7-2 | many | TGTGCCAGCAGCCCTACGGACCGCCTTAAAGAAGCTTTCTTT | CASSPTDRLKEAFF
TRBJ2-1 | TRBD1 | TRBV20-1 | many | TGCAGTGCACGCACGACAGGGTTGGGAAATGAGCAGTTCTTC | CSARTTGLGNEQFF
TRBJ2-1 | . | TRBV7-2 | many | TGTGCCAGCAGCCCCCTGGGCCACAGCTACAATGAGCAGTTCTTC | CASSPLGHSYNEQFF
TRBJ2-3 | . | TRBV29-1 | many | TGCAGCGCCGCGACAGGATACACAGATACGCAGTATTTT | CSAATGYTDTQYF
TRBJ2-1 | TRBD2 | TRBV28 | . | TGTGCCAGCAGTTTATTGGGTAGCGGGGGTAATGAGCAGTTCTTC | CASSLLGSGGNEQFF
TRBJ1-5 | . | TRBV19 | few | TGTGCCAGTAGTATAGTAGTAGGAGGGAGCAATCAGCCCCAGCATTTT | CASSIVVGGSNQPQHF
TRBJ1-1 | . | TRBV25-1 | many | TGTGCCAGCAGTGATTCTCAGGGGTTTAGGACTGAAGCTTTCTTT | CASSDSQGFRTEAFF
TRBJ1-1 | TRBD1 | TRBV3-1 | many | TGTGCCAGCAGCCAAGTGGGACAGGGGGGTGAAGCTTTCTTT | CASSQVGQGGEAFF
TRBJ2-1 | . | TRBV6-2/TRBV6-3 | many | TGTGCCAGCAGTTACACGGCGAGCTCCTACAATGAGCAGTTCTTC | CASSYTASSYNEQFF
TRBJ2-7 | . | TRBV28 | . | TGTGCCAGCAGCCCCTCCCAGGGGAAAGAGCAATACTTC | CASSPSQGKEQYF
TRBJ2-7 | TRBD2 | TRBV20-1 | many | TGCAGTGCTACCGGACTAGCGGGGAACTACGAGCAGTACTTC | CSATGLAGNYEQYF
TRBJ2-7 | . | TRBV29-1 | few | TGCAGCGTTGCGGGCAGGGGACTCACCTACGAGCAGTACTTC | CSVAGRGLTYEQYF
TRBJ1-3 | TRBD1 | TRBV7-9 | few | TGTGCCAGCAGCTTTGGGACAGGGGGCGAGAAAAGAAACACCATATATTTT | CASSFGTGGEKRNTIYF
TRBJ2-3 | TRBD2 | TRBV19 | few | TGTGCCAGTAGTATGCCTAGCGGGGGCCTAGATACGCAGTATTTT | CASSMPSGGLDTQYF
TRBJ1-2 | . | TRBV7-3 | few | TGTGCCAGCAGCTTGGGAACAGGCTCCTATGGCTACACCTTC | CASSLGTGSYGYTF
TRBJ2-1 | . | TRBV18 | few | TGTGCCAGCTCACTAAGGACAGTCCGAGATGAGCAGTTCTTC | CASSLRTVRDEQFF
TRBJ2-1 | TRBD2 | TRBV6-1 | few | TGTGCCAGCAGCCGCCCTAGCGGGGGATCCTACAATGAGCAGTTCTTC | CASSRPSGGSYNEQFF
TRBJ1-2 | TRBD1 | TRBV28 | many | TGTGCCAGCAGTTTCCCCCAGGGGGGCGGCTACACCTTC | CASSFPQGGGYTF
TRBJ2-3 | . | TRBV11-2 | . | TGTGCCAGCAGCTTAGATCCCCCGGGGACGCAGTATTTT | CASSLDPPGTQYF
TRBJ2-2 | . | TRBV30 | . | TGTGCCTGGAGTGTAGGAGGGTGGCGTGGAGGGGAGCTGTTTTTT | CAWSVGGWRGGELFF
TRBJ2-3 | TRBD1 | TRBV29-1 | few | TGCAGCGTTGTTTCAGGGGGCAGTAGCACAGATACGCAGTATTTT | CSVVSGGSSTDTQYF
TRBJ1-3 | . | TRBV12-3/TRBV12-4 | . | TGTGCCAGCACCCCGACAGGACTTTCTGGAAACACCATATATTTT | CASTPTGLSGNTIYF
TRBJ1-5 | . | TRBV12-3/TRBV12-4 | many | TGTGCCAGCAGTACAACCACAGGGAGGAGTCAGCCCCAGCATTTT | CASSTTTGRSQPQHF
TRBJ2-3 | . | TRBV7-9 | many | TGTGCCAGCAGCTTAGGCGGAGTCGGACAGAGGTTCGATACGCAGTATTTT | CASSLGGVGQRFDTQYF
TRBJ1-1 | . | TRBV6-1 | many | TGTGCCAGCAGTTCGGGACTGAAGAACACTGAAGCTTTCTTT | CASSSGLKNTEAFF
TRBJ1-3 | TRBD1 | TRBV3-1 | . | TGTGCCAGCAGCCAACAGAGACAGGGCAGCGGAAACACCATATATTTT | CASSQQRQGSGNTIYF
TRBJ1-5 | . | TRBV5-1 | . | TGCGCCAGCAGCTTGGGGGGAGACAATCAGCCCCAGCATTTT | CASSLGGDNQPQHF
TRBJ1-6 | TRBD1 | TRBV6-5 | . | TGTGCCAACAGACCGCCCGGGGCAGGGGGCTCATCACCCCTCCACTTT | CANRPPGAGGSSPLHF
TRBJ2-3 | . | TRBV7-2 | many | TGTGCCAGCAGCCCCGCCCTCTACACAGATACGCAGTATTTT | CASSPALYTDTQYF
TRBJ2-7 | . | TRBV20-1 | . | TGCAGTTTCAGCGGCCTTAGCTCCTACGAGCAGTACTTC | CSFSGLSSYEQYF
TRBJ1-5 | . | TRBV20-1 | many | TGCAGTGCTAGGCTAGAGGGACATCTCTATAGCAATCAGCCCCAGCATTTT | CSARLEGHLYSNQPQHF
TRBJ2-5 | . | TRBV11-3 | many | TGTGCCAGCAGCTTAGATCAAGCATCGGCCCAGTACTTC | CASSLDQASAQYF
TRBJ1-2 | TRBD1 | TRBV12-3/TRBV12-4 | few | TGTGCCAGCTCTTCTCTCCCAGGACAGGGGCGCTATGGCTACACCTTC | CASSSLPGQGRYGYTF
TRBJ2-3 | . | TRBV19 | few | TGTGCCAGTAGTCCGCCCGGGCAGCGGAATACGCAGTATTTT | CASSPPGQRNTQYF